Listed below are T cell receptor beta chains from one sample, sequenced in a study of beta chain features in type 1 diabetes. The data were produced by immunoSEQ multiplex PCR, yet TCRdb's version contains in-frame clones alone and is incomplete. The sample consists of about 740,000 clones, about an eighth of them appearing once. Sequencing was performed on naive CD4+ T cells from blood. These receptors were taken from a man between 18 and 35 years old with type 1 diabetes. CDR3s include the opening cysteine and the closing phenylalanine or tryptophan. D genes are given only for firm matches. Size is stated for part of the rows, as once, few or many counts, or as a class when the clone is expanded.

j_gene	v_gene	abundance	d_gene	CDR3aa	CDR3nt
TRBJ2-1	TRBV6-5	few	TRBD1	CASSYSGTVYNEQFF	TGTGCCAGCAGTTACTCGGGGACAGTATACAATGAGCAGTTCTTC
TRBJ2-1	TRBV4-1	NA	NA	CASSQGAAGNEQFF	TGTGCCAGCAGCCAAGGGGCAGCTGGGAATGAGCAGTTCTTC
TRBJ1-1	TRBV28	few	NA	CASSSMNTEAFF	TGTGCCAGCAGTTCCATGAACACTGAAGCTTTCTTT
TRBJ2-5	TRBV2	NA	NA	CASSEDVRFNQETQYF	TGTGCCAGCAGTGAAGATGTCAGATTTAACCAAGAGACCCAGTACTTC
TRBJ2-2	TRBV7-2	few	NA	CASSLARRGSSGELFF	TGTGCCAGCAGCTTAGCAAGGCGGGGTAGTTCCGGGGAGCTGTTTTTT
TRBJ2-7	TRBV5-6	few	TRBD1	CASSSTGQGTYEQYF	TGTGCCAGCAGCTCCACGGGACAGGGGACCTACGAGCAGTACTTC
TRBJ2-7	TRBV10-3	NA	NA	CAISERQAYEQYF	TGTGCCATCAGTGAGAGACAGGCCTACGAGCAGTACTTC
TRBJ1-2	TRBV9	few	NA	CASSAQTSAYGYTF	TGTGCCAGCAGCGCCCAAACATCTGCCTATGGCTACACCTTC
TRBJ1-2	TRBV18	NA	TRBD1	CASSLGTGNDYGYTF	TGTGCCAGCTCCCTTGGGACAGGGAATGATTATGGCTACACCTTC
TRBJ2-1	TRBV25-1	NA	NA	CASSALGNRGYNEQFF	TGTGCCAGCAGTGCCCTAGGGAACAGAGGATACAATGAGCAGTTCTTC
TRBJ2-3	TRBV18	NA	NA	CASSLTEGSTDTQYF	TGTGCCAGCTCACTCACAGAGGGGAGCACAGATACGCAGTATTTT
TRBJ1-2	TRBV18	few	NA	CASSPYMAGDGYTF	TGTGCCAGCTCACCCTATATGGCAGGGGATGGCTACACCTTC
TRBJ2-5	TRBV4-1	few	NA	CASSPQDQGKETQYF	TGCGCCAGCAGCCCACAGGACCAGGGGAAAGAGACCCAGTACTTC
TRBJ1-2	TRBV30	NA	TRBD1	CAWSGQGRGGYTF	TGTGCCTGGAGTGGACAGGGGCGAGGGGGCTACACCTTC
TRBJ2-7	TRBV10-1	NA	TRBD1	CASSESIGTGKQDEQYF	TGCGCCAGCAGTGAGTCTATAGGGACAGGGAAGCAGGACGAGCAGTACTTC
TRBJ2-3	TRBV4-1	few	TRBD2	CASSRGTSGGTDTQYF	TGCGCCAGCAGCCGAGGGACTAGCGGGGGCACAGATACGCAGTATTTT
TRBJ2-1	TRBV30	NA	NA	CAWSRYEQFF	TGTGCCTGGAGCCGTTATGAGCAGTTCTTC
TRBJ1-2	TRBV4-2	NA	TRBD1	CASSQGQGRGYTF	TGTGCCAGCAGCCAGGGACAGGGACGAGGCTACACCTTC
TRBJ1-1	TRBV7-6	once	TRBD1	CASSLQGGTEAFF	TGTGCCAGCAGCTTACAGGGGGGAACTGAAGCTTTCTTT
TRBJ2-4	TRBV19	NA	TRBD2	CASSLRTSGSLLAKNIQYF	TGTGCCAGTAGTCTCCGGACTAGCGGAAGCCTACTAGCCAAAAACATTCAGTACTTC
TRBJ1-5	TRBV5-1	few	TRBD1	CASSLETGGQPQHF	TGCGCCAGCAGCTTGGAGACAGGGGGTCAGCCCCAGCATTTT
TRBJ1-3	TRBV27	NA	NA	CASSFSNSGNTIYF	TGTGCCAGCAGTTTCTCGAACTCTGGAAACACCATATATTTT
TRBJ1-1	TRBV30	NA	NA	CAWTLTLNTEAFF	TGTGCCTGGACCTTAACACTGAACACTGAAGCTTTCTTT
TRBJ1-5	TRBV2	few	NA	CASREGVTGNQPQHF	TGTGCCAGCCGGGAGGGGGTCACGGGTAATCAGCCCCAGCATTTT